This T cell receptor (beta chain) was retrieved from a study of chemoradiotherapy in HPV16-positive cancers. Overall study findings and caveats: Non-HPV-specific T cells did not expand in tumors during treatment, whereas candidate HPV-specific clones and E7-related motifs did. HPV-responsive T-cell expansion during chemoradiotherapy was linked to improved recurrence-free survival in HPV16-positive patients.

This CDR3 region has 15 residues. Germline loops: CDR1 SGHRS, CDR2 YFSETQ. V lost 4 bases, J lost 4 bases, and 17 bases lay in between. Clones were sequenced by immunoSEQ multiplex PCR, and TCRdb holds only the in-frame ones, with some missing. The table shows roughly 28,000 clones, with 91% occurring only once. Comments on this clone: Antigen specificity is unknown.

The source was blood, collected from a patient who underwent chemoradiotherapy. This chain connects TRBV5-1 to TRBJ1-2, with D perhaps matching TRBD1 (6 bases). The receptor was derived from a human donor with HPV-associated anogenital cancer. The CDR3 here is CASSQVEGGLYGYTF. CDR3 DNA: TGCGCCAGCAGCCAAGTAGAGGGGGGACTCTATGGCTACACCTTC.